The source of this T cell receptor delta chain is a study of γδ T cells in repeated Plasmodium falciparum infection. Flow sorting of PBMC yielded separate Vgamma9/Vdelta2+ and Vdelta2-negative gammadelta T cell populations for bulk repertoire analysis. In this sample, this clone turned up a few times. The antigen is undetermined. The likely explanation is a read error, given a far larger clone one base away. In the same sample, other DNA sequences code for this CDR3. Study-level results: Vdelta2-negative gammadelta repertoires appeared less diverse and less shared in Malian than Australian children.

CDR1 TSWWSYY and CDR2 QGS come from the germline V gene. The length of the CDR3 is 24 residues. The trim removed 8 bases at V and 1 base at J, leaving 33 bases unmatched. Each sorted gammadelta sample had TRG and TRD chains sequenced. TCRdb reran clone calling via CATT on the multiplex PCR reads. The repertoire has tens of thousands of delta-chain clones, approximately 1.5% of them found once; the top ten carry just under 9%. Sequencing input: gamma-delta T cells from blood. This TCR was sampled from a pool of human donors (malaria-infected and uninfected, not separated). This chain links TRDV1 with TRDJ1; 11 bases are a match to TRDD3. In the absence of a J gene in TCRdb, the DNA was matched to germline to assign it here. The DNA for the CDR3 is TGTGCTCTTTTCCCTTGGCCTTCCTACTGGTGGAGACTCCTGGGGGATACAGCCACCGATAAACTCATCTTT. This translates into CALFPWPSYWWRLLGDTATDKLIF.